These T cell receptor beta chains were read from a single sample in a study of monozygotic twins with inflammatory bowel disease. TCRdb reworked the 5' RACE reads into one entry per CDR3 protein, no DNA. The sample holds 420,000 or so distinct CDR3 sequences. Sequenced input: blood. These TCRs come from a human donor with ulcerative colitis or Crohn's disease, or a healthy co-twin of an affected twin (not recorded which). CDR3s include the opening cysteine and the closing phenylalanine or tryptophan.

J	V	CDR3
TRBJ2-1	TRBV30	CAWSVSPGYEQFF
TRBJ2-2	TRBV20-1	CSATGALGGTGELFF
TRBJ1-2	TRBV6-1	CASSKFLNNYGYTF
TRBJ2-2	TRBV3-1	CASSQVTSTGELFF
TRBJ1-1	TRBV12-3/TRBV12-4	CASSRQGERNTEAFF
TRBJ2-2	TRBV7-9	CASGKSPGPRAGELFF
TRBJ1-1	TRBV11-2	CASSTAYRGGTEAFF
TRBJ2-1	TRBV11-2	CASSSLTGPYNEQFF
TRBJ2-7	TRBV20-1	CSAPRGDAYEQYF
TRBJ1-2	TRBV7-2	CASSLQRGQPYGYTF
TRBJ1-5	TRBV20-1	CSAGRLTHTNQPQHF
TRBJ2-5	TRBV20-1	CSASGEEETQYF
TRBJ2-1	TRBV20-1	CSATNSNRGVYNEQFF
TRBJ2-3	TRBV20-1	CSAETSGATDTQYF
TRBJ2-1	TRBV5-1	CASSSTGTDSGGRGSYNEQFF
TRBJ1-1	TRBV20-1	CSAREAGPEAFF
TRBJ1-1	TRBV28	CASRQKNTEAFF
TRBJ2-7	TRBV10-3	CAASGGTGGSGEQYF
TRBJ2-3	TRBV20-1	CSATRAGGGRTDTQYF
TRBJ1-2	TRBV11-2	CASSSPGGDDYGYTF
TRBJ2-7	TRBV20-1	CSASTTSGPYEQYF
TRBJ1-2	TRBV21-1	CASSKPSRGWDPYGYTF
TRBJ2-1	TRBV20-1	CSSPQDRGTSKQFF
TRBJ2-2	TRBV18	CASSPGLAFTGELFF
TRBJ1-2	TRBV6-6	CASSYSTGRDGYTF
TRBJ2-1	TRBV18	CASSPPGLAGGPLHEQFF
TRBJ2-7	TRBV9	CASSAGQGTYEQYF
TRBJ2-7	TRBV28	CASSRGGVGPFEQYF
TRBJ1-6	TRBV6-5	CASSYSGNSPLHF
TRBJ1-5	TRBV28	CASSSGQIERPQHF
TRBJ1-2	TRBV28	CASSRQDSNYGYTF
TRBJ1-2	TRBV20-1	CSARDRGNYGYTF